Below are 28 T cell receptor beta chains sequenced from a single sample in a study of vaccination and CD4 T cells after COVID-19. Treatment meaning: roughly 10-day PBMC culture with coronavirus spike peptide pools or control peptides (ViraFEST assay). These receptors lack a known antigen. Cultured CD4+ T-cell DNA underwent Oncomine TCR Beta short-read sequencing. TCRdb ran MiXCR on the PCR reads and lists one entry per CDR3 protein. The top ten hold around 6.1% of the sample, which has some 18,000 distinct CDR3 sequences, 50% seen once. The source material was CD4+ T cells from blood, cultured in vitro. Receptor source: a human donor who had recovered from COVID-19.

This chain joins TRBV20-1 and TRBJ2-5, with 9 bases matching TRBD2. V was pared by 4 bases and J by 5 bases, with 8 bases of the junction left unmatched. The CDR3 consists of 14 residues. Germline V gives CDR1 DFQATT, CDR2 SNEGSKA (reference sequence). CDR3 in DNA: TGCAGTGCTAACCTTGCAAGCGGGAGGGAGACCCAGTACTTC. It specifies CSANLASGRETQYF.

This clonotype appeared a few times. This chain joins TRBV6-1 and TRBJ2-7; D remains ambiguous. The V gene lost 2 bases and the J gene lost 5 bases, with 10 bases spanning the gap. The CDR3 length is 13 residues. The V gene's germline CDR1 is MNHNS and CDR2 SASEGT. The CDR3 coding sequence is TGTGCCAGCAGTGAATGGGAAGTTGACGAGCAGTACTTC. It is translated as CASSEWEVDEQYF.

This clonotype was seen a few times. The chain has TRBV3-1 and TRBJ1-6; D is unresolved. V dropped 6 bases and J dropped 7 bases, with 7 bases sitting between them. This CDR3 spans 12 amino acids. Germline loops: CDR1 LGHDT, CDR2 YNNKEL (reference sequence). The CDR3 DNA sequence: TGTGCCAGCAGTCTAGCGAATTCACCCCTCCACTTT. This sequence encodes CASSLANSPLHF.

The rearrangement uses TRBV20-1 and TRBJ1-4, with 7 bases fitting TRBD1. Unmatched junction bases numbered 9, after V lost 0 bases and J lost 8 bases. Germline assignment: CDR1 DFQATT and CDR2 SNEGSKA (reference sequence). This CDR3 is built from 15 residues. The CDR3 region has the DNA TGCAGTGCTAGAGATTCGCGACAGGGTAGCGAAAAACTGTTTTTT. Translated: CSARDSRQGSEKLFF.

The chain combines TRBV3-1 with TRBJ1-2; D might be TRBD1 (6 bases). Germline values: CDR1 LGHDT, CDR2 YNNKEL (reference sequence). The CDR3 covers 14 residues. With 2 bases removed from V and 5 bases from J, the gap between germline ends came to 12 bases. The CDR3 DNA follows: TGTGCCAGCAGCCAAACAGGGATAGTTTATGGCTACACCTTC. It encodes CASSQTGIVYGYTF.

This clonotype was seen a handful of times. V and J are TRBV19 and TRBJ2-2; TRBD2 matches at 13 bases. The CDR3 covers 16 residues. CDR1 is LNHDA, CDR2 SQIVND, per germline (reference sequence). Trimming at V came to 3 bases and at J to 4 bases, leaving 2 bases not matched to a gene. For the CDR3, the DNA is TGTGCCAGTAGTATCGGACTAGCGGGAGTCACCGGGGAGCTGTTTTTT. It specifies CASSIGLAGVTGELFF.

V gene TRBV20-1 combines with J gene TRBJ1-6, with a tentative D call TRBD1 (6 bases). CDR3 length equals 19 residues. CDR1 and CDR2 (germline): DFQATT, SNEGSKA (reference sequence). V was clipped by 2 bases and J by 6 bases, with 26 bases between them. The CDR3 is CSARSLSGGTRRINSPLHF. In DNA form, the CDR3 reads TGCAGTGCTAGATCCCTATCGGGGGGGACACGCCGGATTAATTCACCCCTCCACTTT.

The chain links TRBV19 to TRBJ1-2; a weak D match, TRBD1 (6 bases). V shed 3 bases and J shed 8 bases, with 19 bases lying between them. CDR1 and CDR2 from the germline V gene are LNHDA and SQIVND (reference sequence). The CDR3 contains 15 residues. Here the CDR3 DNA reads TGTGCCAGTAGTATGGGGGGGGCCGAGGGTATGGGCTACACCTTC. Protein sequence: CASSMGGAEGMGYTF.

The chain joins TRBV20-1 to TRBJ2-1, with D perhaps matching TRBD1 or TRBD2 (5 bases each). Germline assignment: CDR1 DFQATT and CDR2 SNEGSKA (reference sequence). The CDR3 runs 12 residues. Trimming pared 1 base from V and 14 bases from J, leaving 15 bases between. As DNA, the CDR3 is TGCAGTGCTAGAGCTCACCGGGACGTCAAGTTCTTC. Its translation is CSARAHRDVKFF.

The chain has TRBV10-1 and TRBJ2-7; 13 bases agree with TRBD2. The trim removed 4 bases at V and 1 base at J, leaving 7 bases unmatched. This CDR3 has 17 amino acids. The germline gives CDR1 WNHNN, CDR2 SYGVQD (reference sequence). The CDR3 nucleotides are TGCGCCAGCAGTGCAGGGACTAGCGGGATCCGGTCCTACGAGCAGTACTTC. This sequence encodes CASSAGTSGIRSYEQYF.

This clonotype turned up a few times. This chain joins TRBV20-1 and TRBJ2-5, with 8 bases aligning to TRBD2. The CDR3 has 15 residues. Germline CDR1 and CDR2: DFQATT and SNEGSKA (reference sequence). Trimming removed 3 bases from V and 1 base from J; junction bases left unmatched: 7. CDR3 protein: CSASIPLAGQETQYF. CDR3 nucleotide sequence: TGCAGTGCTAGCATCCCCCTAGCGGGCCAAGAGACCCAGTACTTC.

CDR3 loop: CASSYRGPPNQPQHF. CDR3 in DNA: TGTGCCAGCAGTTACAGAGGCCCGCCCAATCAGCCCCAGCATTTT. The chain carries TRBV6-5 and TRBJ1-5; no clear D gene. The CDR3 has 15 residues. V lost 2 bases and J 3 bases, leaving 11 bases between the germline ends. Germline CDR1 MNHEY, CDR2 SVGAGI.

In this sample, this clonotype turned up a few times. The chain uses TRBV12-3 or TRBV12-4 and TRBJ2-5, with D perhaps TRBD1 or TRBD2 (5 bases each). This CDR3 contains 11 residues. V was cut by 3 bases and J by 12 bases, with 11 bases left in between. Here the CDR3 reads CASSFGGDEYF. As DNA, the CDR3 is TGTGCCAGCAGTTTTGGGGGAGACGAGTACTTC.

V usage is TRBV28 and J usage is TRBJ2-7; maybe TRBD1 (6 bases). This CDR3 region has 15 residues. The germline V gene has CDR1 MDHEN and CDR2 SYDVKM. With 5 bases removed from V and 6 bases from J, the gap between germline ends came to 20 bases. The CDR3 DNA is TGTGCCAGCAGTCGGGGCGACAGGCGCGAGATCGAGCAGTACTTC. This encodes CASSRGDRREIEQYF.

This chain uses TRBV5-1 with TRBJ2-3; tentatively, D is TRBD2 (6 bases). Germline CDR1 reads SGHRS; CDR2 reads YFSETQ. The CDR3 is 12 amino acids. V was trimmed by 2 bases and J by 8 bases, leaving 9 bases between them. CDR3 protein: CASSFQGGTQYF. DNA of the CDR3: TGCGCCAGCAGCTTCCAGGGAGGTACGCAGTATTTT. Based on the CDR3 plus reference TRBV5-1 and TRBJ2-3, the full variable domain is KAGVTQTPRYLIKTRGQQVTLSCSPISGHRSVSWYQQTPGQGLQFLFEYFSETQRNKGNFPGRFSGRQFSNSRSEMNVSTLELGDSALYLCASSFQGGTQYFGPGTRLTVL.

V gene TRBV28 combines with J gene TRBJ2-5; D is ambiguous. The V and J ends lost 6 bases and 6 bases respectively, with 14 bases between them. The CDR3 consists of 13 residues. CDR1 is MDHEN and CDR2 is SYDVKM in the germline V gene. CDR3 region: CASRDVNQKTQYF. DNA for the CDR3: TGTGCCAGCAGAGACGTAAATCAAAAGACCCAGTACTTC.

The gene calls are TRBV30 and TRBJ1-1; D gene ambiguous. The ends were cut back, 0 bases at V and 1 base at J, with 6 bases in the middle. The CDR3 spans 13 residues. CDR1 and CDR2 from the germline V gene are GTSNPN and SVGIG (reference sequence). The DNA of the CDR3 is TGTGCCTGGAGTGTAGTTGGGAACACTGAAGCTTTCTTT. This encodes CAWSVVGNTEAFF.

The chain joins TRBV20-1 to TRBJ2-7; 11 nucleotides line up with TRBD2. V lost 5 bases to trimming and J lost 2 bases; unmatched junction nucleotides: 5. This CDR3 has 14 amino acids. Germline lookup yields CDR1 DFQATT and CDR2 SNEGSKA (reference sequence). CDR3: CSALTTSGTYEQYF. DNA of the CDR3: TGCAGTGCTCTTACGACTAGCGGGACCTACGAGCAGTACTTC.

The chain is built from TRBV20-1 and TRBJ2-1; 7 positions agree with TRBD1. Germline V CDR1 and CDR2: DFQATT, SNEGSKA (reference sequence). This CDR3 region has 16 residues. V shed 6 bases, J shed 4 bases, and the junction held 15 bases outside the gene matches. The CDR3 spells CSADPLNRGSYNEQFF. The CDR3 nucleotides read TGCAGTGCCGATCCATTGAACAGGGGATCATACAATGAGCAGTTCTTC.

The chain joins TRBV5-1 to TRBJ2-1, with TRBD1 matching over 8 bases. CDR3 length: 15 residues. Germline CDR1 and CDR2: SGHRS and YFSETQ. J was trimmed by 7 bases and V by 1 base; bases with no gene match: 7. CDR3 region: CASSLLAGGLNEQFF. For the CDR3, the DNA is TGCGCCAGCAGCTTGCTCGCAGGGGGCTTGAATGAGCAGTTCTTC. The full variable domain, its missing parts supplied by reference TRBV5-1 and TRBJ2-1, is KAGVTQTPRYLIKTRGQQVTLSCSPISGHRSVSWYQQTPGQGLQFLFEYFSETQRNKGNFPGRFSGRQFSNSRSEMNVSTLELGDSALYLCASSLLAGGLNEQFFGPGTRLTVL.

V and J are TRBV6-1 and TRBJ1-2; D might be TRBD1 (6 bases). Germline V gene sequence: CDR1 MNHNS, CDR2 SASEGT. V lost 6 bases, J lost 9 bases, and 17 bases lay in between. CDR3 length equals 13 residues. The CDR3: CASSLSQGYSYTF. The CDR3 coding sequence is TGTGCCAGCAGCTTAAGCCAGGGGTATAGCTACACCTTC.

This rearrangement joins TRBV5-6 to TRBJ2-3; TRBD2 agrees at 7 bases. The CDR3 consists of 17 residues. Germline V lookup: CDR1 SGHDT, CDR2 YYEEEE. With V trimmed by 1 base and J by 8 bases, 16 bases remained unmatched. In DNA form, the CDR3 reads TGTGCCAGCAGCTTGAGCGTAGCGGGCGGCGCCGGGGGTACGCAGTATTTT. Protein: CASSLSVAGGAGGTQYF.

The V gene is TRBV28, the J gene TRBJ1-1; D not resolved. Trimming left V 6 bases short and J 7 bases short, with 6 bases between. Germline-derived CDR1 and CDR2 are MDHEN and SYDVKM. CDR3 length: 10 amino acids. As DNA, the CDR3 is TGTGCCAGCAGGCGCTTTGAAGCTTTCTTT. Amino acid sequence: CASRRFEAFF.

This clonotype was counted a single time. The CDR3 is CASSLRRGDSYNEQFF. The CDR3 region has the DNA TGTGCCAGCAGCTTAAGGAGGGGGGACTCCTACAATGAGCAGTTCTTC. J is TRBJ2-1 and V is TRBV7-3; D may match TRBD1 or TRBD2 (6 bases each). V was pared by 1 base and J by 0 bases, with 10 bases between. Germline CDR1 SGHTA, CDR2 FQGTGA. CDR3 length: 16 residues.

The chain uses TRBV6-5 and TRBJ1-1; D unresolved. Trimming pared 0 bases from V and 1 base from J, leaving 9 bases between. This CDR3 region has 15 residues. CDR1 MNHEY and CDR2 SVGAGI come from the germline V gene. In DNA, the CDR3 is TGTGCCAGCAGTTACTCGATTGGGCCGAACACTGAAGCTTTCTTT. Protein sequence: CASSYSIGPNTEAFF.

The CDR3 region is CASSLGPEPQNEQFF. The CDR3 nucleotides are TGTGCCAGCAGCTTAGGTCCAGAGCCCCAAAATGAGCAGTTCTTC. V and J are TRBV11-3 and TRBJ2-1; D is unresolved. CDR3 length: 15 amino acids. Germline loops: CDR1 SGHNT, CDR2 YENEEA. The V end lost 1 base, the J end lost 7 bases, and 14 bases lay between the germline ends.

The genes are TRBV20-1 and TRBJ2-5; tentative D call: TRBD2 (5 bases). V lost 6 bases to trimming and J lost 4 bases, with 15 bases between them. Germline V gene data show CDR1 as DFQATT and CDR2 as SNEGSKA (reference sequence). The CDR3 is 13 amino acids. CDR3 residues: CSADGSNRETQYF. The CDR3 nucleotides are TGCAGTGCCGATGGGAGTAACAGAGAGACCCAGTACTTC.

This chain connects TRBV27 to TRBJ2-5; D might be TRBD1 or TRBD2, each matching 5 bases. In germline, CDR1 is MNHEY, CDR2 SMNVEV (reference sequence). The CDR3 covers 15 residues. V was clipped by 3 bases and J by 1 base, with 12 bases between them. This CDR3 is CASSLDGTPQETQYF. CDR3 DNA sequence: TGTGCCAGCAGTTTGGATGGGACCCCCCAAGAGACCCAGTACTTC.